This T cell receptor beta chain was sequenced for a study of blood T cell repertoires in COVID-19 (dated by TCRdb to the early 2020s). As for the study more broadly: The collaborator samples originated in the United States, Italy and Spain and spanned the acute and convalescent phases of COVID-19. The repertoires were made available in a free public database intended to serve as a resource for research on the immune response to SARS-CoV-2. The prospective study material was composed of cDNA or gDNA derived from T cells, B-cell-depleted T cells, or PBMCs. Where available, HLA class I and class II types were taken from metadata supplied by the sample provider and were not determined by assay-based typing. The dataset comprised deeply sampled blood TCRbeta repertoires from subjects exposed to, actively infected with, or recovered from COVID-19. Nearly every sample came with metadata listing a de-identified subject ID, COVID-19 status, age in years and sex. The samples were drawn from the first 160 participants of the ongoing ImmuneRACE study and from 1,200 or so subjects provided by 6 global collaborators.

What the work shows at the level of the full study, not this receptor alone: The quantity of clinical and demographic metadata differed by source and by participant and was supplied without curation.

Collaborating institutions collected whole blood in K2EDTA tubes following their own protocols. For TCRbeta analysis, collaborator samples were shipped as frozen whole blood, as isolated PBMCs, or as DNA extracted from either sample type. To note about this clone: Its antigen has not been determined. No much larger clone exists at a distance of one base, and base qualities are not known.

TCRbeta CDR3 regions were amplified from genomic DNA using the immunoSEQ Assay, a bias-controlled multiplex PCR. From the authors' description of their analysis: The number of nucleated cells in each sample was estimated from the amplification of reference gene primers within the assay. To quantify the absolute abundance of each unique TCRbeta CDR3 rearrangement, sequence reads were collapsed and filtered. For each sample, productive Simpson clonality was calculated by taking the square root of Simpson's diversity index across productive rearrangements. In TCRdb, the immuneACCESS table is reduced to in-frame sequences with V and J assigned. These tables do not hold every clone; where another copy was compared, an unresolved V gene accounts for under half, and the others remain unexplained. That table furnishes V, J and clone size, whereas the DNA furnished D and trimming. In all, the sample holds about 190,000 clones, and around 90% of those were seen once. The ten largest make up 0.62% of the sample.

From a lookup of the germline V gene, CDR1 and CDR2 are SGHTA and FQGTGA. The CDR3 starts with the cysteine, ends with the phenylalanine, and has 13 residues. Only the CDR3 part of the read is kept: 39 bases, read in frame from the first base. V was cut back by 6 bases and J by 1 base, leaving a gap of 8 bases between them. This sequence was found in a man in his forties or fifties with acute or convalescent COVID-19. The sequenced sample consisted of peripheral blood. In this chain, TRBV7-3 is recombined with TRBJ2-3; a confident D gene designation cannot be given. The sequence in DNA is TGTGCCAGCAGGGGCGTGGGCACAGATACGCAGTATTTT. Protein translation: CASRGVGTDTQYF.